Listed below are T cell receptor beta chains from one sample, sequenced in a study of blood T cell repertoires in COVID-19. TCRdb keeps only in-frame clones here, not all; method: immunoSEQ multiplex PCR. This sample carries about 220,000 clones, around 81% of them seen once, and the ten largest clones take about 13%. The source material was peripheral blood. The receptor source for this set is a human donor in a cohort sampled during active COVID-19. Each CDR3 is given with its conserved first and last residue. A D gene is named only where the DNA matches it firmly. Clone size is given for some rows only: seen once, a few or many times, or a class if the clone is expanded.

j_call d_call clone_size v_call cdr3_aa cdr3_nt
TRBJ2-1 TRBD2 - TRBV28 CASSWGGRAGNEQFF TGTGCCAGCAGTTGGGGCGGGAGGGCCGGCAATGAGCAGTTCTTC
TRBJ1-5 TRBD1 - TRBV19 CASSVGQGAGISNQPQHF TGTGCCAGTAGTGTGGGACAGGGGGCAGGTATTAGCAATCAGCCCCAGCATTTT
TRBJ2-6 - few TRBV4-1 CASSFDSSGANVLTF TGCGCCAGCAGTTTCGACTCCTCTGGGGCCAACGTCCTGACTTTC
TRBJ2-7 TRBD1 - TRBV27 CASSFTGTGSYEQYF TGTGCCAGCAGTTTTACCGGGACAGGGAGCTACGAGCAGTACTTC
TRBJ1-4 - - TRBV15 CATSRGESNEKLFF TGTGCCACCAGCAGAGGGGAGAGCAATGAAAAACTGTTTTTT
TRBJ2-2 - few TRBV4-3 CASSQDLMRPTGELFF TGCGCCAGCAGCCAAGATTTAATGCGCCCCACCGGGGAGCTGTTTTTT
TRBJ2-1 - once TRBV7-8 CASSPSESQQFF TGTGCCAGCAGCCCCTCCGAGAGCCAGCAGTTCTTC
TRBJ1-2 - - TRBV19 CASSMLDYRDYGYTF TGTGCCAGTAGTATGTTGGATTATCGGGACTATGGCTACACCTTC
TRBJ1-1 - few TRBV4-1 CASSQDNSRATEAFF TGCGCCAGCAGCCAAGATAATTCCAGGGCCACTGAAGCTTTCTTT
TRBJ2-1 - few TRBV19 CASSMAETEQFF TGTGCCAGTAGTATGGCGGAAACAGAGCAGTTCTTC
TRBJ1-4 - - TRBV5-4 CASSLVGPRGDEKLFF TGTGCCAGCAGCTTAGTAGGCCCCAGGGGTGATGAAAAACTGTTTTTT
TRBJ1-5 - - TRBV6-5 CASSYSPRVQPQHF TGTGCCAGCAGTTATTCCCCCAGGGTTCAGCCCCAGCATTTT
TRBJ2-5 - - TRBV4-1 CASSQDLALETQYF TGCGCCAGCAGCCAAGACCTAGCTCTAGAGACCCAGTACTTC
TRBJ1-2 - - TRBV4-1 CASSARSRYHYGYTF TGCGCCAGCAGCGCAAGATCGCGGTACCACTATGGCTACACCTTC
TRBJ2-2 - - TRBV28 CASSPPLRNTGELFF TGTGCCAGCAGTCCCCCGCTTAGGAACACCGGGGAGCTGTTTTTT
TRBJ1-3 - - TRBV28 CASSLPGQISGNTIYF TGTGCCAGCAGTTTACCGGGACAAATCTCTGGAAACACCATATATTTT
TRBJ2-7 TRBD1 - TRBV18 CASSPRQGLSYEQYF TGTGCCAGCTCACCTAGACAGGGCCTCTCCTACGAGCAGTACTTC
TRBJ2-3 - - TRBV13 CASSFGGTQYF TGTGCCAGCAGCTTCGGAGGTACGCAGTATTTT
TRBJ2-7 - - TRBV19 CASSIQGSSYEQYF TGTGCCAGTAGTATCCAGGGGAGCTCCTACGAGCAGTACTTC
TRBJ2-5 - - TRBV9 CASSVTWGTQETQYF TGTGCCAGCAGCGTGACTTGGGGGACACAAGAGACCCAGTACTTC
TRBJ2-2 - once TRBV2 CASRQGSGTGELFF TGTGCCAGCAGACAGGGTTCGGGCACCGGGGAGCTGTTTTTT
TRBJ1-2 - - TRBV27 CASSFSGPGGYTF TGTGCCAGCAGTTTTTCCGGACCGGGGGGCTACACCTTC
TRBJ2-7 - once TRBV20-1 CSASPGGRYEQYF TGCAGTGCTAGTCCAGGGGGGAGATACGAGCAGTACTTC
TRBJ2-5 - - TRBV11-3 CASSPTGTGETQYF TGTGCCAGCAGCCCGACAGGAACTGGGGAGACCCAGTACTTC
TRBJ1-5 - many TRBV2 CASRYSGSNSNQPQHF TGTGCCAGCAGGTACAGTGGGAGTAATAGCAATCAGCCCCAGCATTTT
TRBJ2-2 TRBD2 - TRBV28 CASSLSGRRNTGELFF TGTGCCAGCAGTCTGAGCGGGAGAAGGAACACCGGGGAGCTGTTTTTT
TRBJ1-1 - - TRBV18 CASSGQLNTEAFF TGTGCCAGCTCAGGACAGTTGAACACTGAAGCTTTCTTT
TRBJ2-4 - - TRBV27 CASSNPTHQISAKNIQYF TGTGCCAGCAGTAACCCGACACACCAAATTTCGGCCAAAAACATTCAGTACTTC
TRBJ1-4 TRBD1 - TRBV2 CASTQGQGEEKLFF TGTGCCAGCACCCAAGGACAGGGGGAAGAAAAACTGTTTTTT
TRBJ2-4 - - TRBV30 CAWSGKGVADIQYF TGTGCCTGGAGTGGGAAAGGGGTTGCGGACATTCAGTACTTC
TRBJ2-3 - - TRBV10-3 CASSNILAESTDTQYF TGTGCCAGCTCAAATATACTAGCAGAGAGCACAGATACGCAGTATTTT
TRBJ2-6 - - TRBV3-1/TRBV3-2 CASSPGHHSGANVLTF TGTGCCAGCAGCCCGGGACACCACTCTGGGGCCAACGTCCTGACTTTC
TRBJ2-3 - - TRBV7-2 CASSLDRDTRAQYF TGTGCCAGCAGCTTAGACCGGGACACGAGGGCGCAGTATTTT
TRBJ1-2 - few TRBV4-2 CASSQAGLSGDGYTF TGTGCCAGCAGCCAAGCCGGACTGAGCGGGGATGGCTACACCTTC
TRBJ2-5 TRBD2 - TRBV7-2 CASSTTGTRETQYF TGTGCCAGCAGCACGACCGGGACTAGAGAGACCCAGTACTTC
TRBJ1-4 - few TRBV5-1 CASSPTGASNEKLFF TGCGCCAGCAGCCCCACAGGAGCTAGTAATGAAAAACTGTTTTTT
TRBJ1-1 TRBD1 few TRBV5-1 CASSTSTGATEAFF TGCGCCAGCAGTACCTCGACAGGGGCCACTGAAGCTTTCTTT
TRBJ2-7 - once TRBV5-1 CASSLGQNLYEQYF TGCGCCAGCAGCTTGGGGCAGAATCTCTACGAGCAGTACTTC
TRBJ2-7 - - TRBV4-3 CASSQEISTFYEQYF TGCGCCAGCAGCCAAGAAATCAGTACCTTCTACGAGCAGTACTTC
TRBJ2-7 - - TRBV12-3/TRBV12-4 CASSFDIHEQYF TGTGCCAGCAGTTTCGACATCCACGAGCAGTACTTC
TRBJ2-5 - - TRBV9 CASSVFGEETQYF TGTGCCAGCAGCGTATTCGGGGAAGAGACCCAGTACTTC
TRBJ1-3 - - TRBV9 CASSPGLRPNSGNTIYF TGTGCCAGCAGCCCGGGTCTGCGGCCTAACTCTGGAAACACCATATATTTT
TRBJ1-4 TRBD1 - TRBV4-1 CASSPYGQATNEKLFF TGCGCCAGCAGCCCATATGGACAGGCAACTAATGAAAAACTGTTTTTT
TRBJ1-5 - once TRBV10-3 CAIRGGEEQPQHF TGTGCCATCCGAGGAGGCGAGGAGCAGCCCCAGCATTTT
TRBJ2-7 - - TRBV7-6 CASSLAPGSSYEQYF TGTGCCAGCAGCTTAGCGCCGGGTAGCTCCTACGAGCAGTACTTC
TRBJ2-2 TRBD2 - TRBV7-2 CASSTRLAVNTGELFF TGTGCCAGCAGCACGCGACTAGCGGTTAACACCGGGGAGCTGTTTTTT
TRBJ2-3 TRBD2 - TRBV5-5 CASSPLAGITDTQYF TGTGCCAGCAGTCCCCTAGCGGGAATCACAGATACGCAGTATTTT
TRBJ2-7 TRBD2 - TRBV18 CASSPFAGEEQYF TGTGCCAGCTCACCGTTCGCGGGGGAAGAGCAGTACTTC
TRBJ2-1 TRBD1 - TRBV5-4 CASSLAGGTKNEQFF TGTGCCAGCAGCTTGGCAGGGGGCACTAAGAATGAGCAGTTCTTC
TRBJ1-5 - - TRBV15 CATSRGLDQPQHF TGTGCCACCAGCAGGGGCCTTGATCAGCCCCAGCATTTT
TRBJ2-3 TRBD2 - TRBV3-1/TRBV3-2 CASSQDQLAASTDTQYF TGTGCCAGCAGCCAAGATCAACTAGCGGCTAGCACAGATACGCAGTATTTT
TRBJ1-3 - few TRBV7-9 CASSPTFSSGNTIYF TGTGCCAGCAGCCCAACCTTTAGTTCTGGAAACACCATATATTTT
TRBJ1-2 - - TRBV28 CASSLLTATTYGYTF TGTGCCAGCAGTTTGTTGACGGCCACTACCTATGGCTACACCTTC
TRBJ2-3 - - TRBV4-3 CASSQDVLATDTQYF TGCGCCAGCAGCCAAGATGTCCTAGCAACAGATACGCAGTATTTT
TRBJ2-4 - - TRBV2 CASAGLAKNIQYF TGTGCCAGCGCAGGACTAGCCAAAAACATTCAGTACTTC
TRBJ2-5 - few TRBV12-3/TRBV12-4 CASSHYGETQYF TGTGCCAGCAGTCACTACGGGGAGACCCAGTACTTC
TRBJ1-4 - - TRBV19 CASTPGLRLILKKLFF TGTGCCAGCACGCCGGGACTCAGACTTATCCTGAAAAAACTGTTTTTT
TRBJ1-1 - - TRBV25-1 CASSTGRKDTEAFF TGTGCCAGCAGCACGGGGAGAAAGGACACTGAAGCTTTCTTT
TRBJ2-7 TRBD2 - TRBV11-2 CASSLEAGPPLEQYF TGTGCCAGCAGCTTAGAAGCGGGACCTCCCCTCGAGCAGTACTTC